Listed below are T cell receptor beta chains from one sample, sequenced in a study of control samples from healthy donors and cancer patients. Libraries were prepared by immunoSEQ multiplex PCR; TCRdb keeps only in-frame clonotypes and omits some of them. The table includes about 150,000 clones, 93% detected once. Source material: blood. The receptor source for this set is a young man in good health. CDR3s include the opening cysteine and the closing phenylalanine or tryptophan. D genes are given only for firm matches. Size is omitted from some rows. Given values are once, few, many or a class for expanded clones.

d_gene: -; abundance: -; j_gene: TRBJ2-5; v_gene: TRBV19; CDR3aa: CASSPERAETQYF; CDR3nt: TGTGCCAGTTCCCCTGAAAGAGCAGAGACCCAGTACTTC
d_gene: -; abundance: -; j_gene: TRBJ2-3; v_gene: TRBV9; CDR3aa: CASSGDISTDTQYF; CDR3nt: TGTGCCAGCAGCGGGGACATTAGCACAGATACGCAGTATTTT
d_gene: TRBD1; abundance: few; j_gene: TRBJ2-5; v_gene: TRBV29-1; CDR3aa: CSGQPGQGRTQYF; CDR3nt: TGCAGCGGTCAACCGGGACAGGGCCGGACCCAGTACTTC
d_gene: -; abundance: -; j_gene: TRBJ2-1; v_gene: TRBV27; CDR3aa: CASSPDYERVFGNEQFF; CDR3nt: TGTGCCAGCAGTCCGGATTACGAGCGGGTATTTGGCAATGAGCAGTTCTTC
d_gene: -; abundance: once; j_gene: TRBJ1-2; v_gene: TRBV7-9; CDR3aa: CASSQFRIEPLYGYTF; CDR3nt: TGTGCCAGCAGCCAATTCCGGATCGAACCCCTCTATGGCTACACCTTC
d_gene: TRBD2; abundance: few; j_gene: TRBJ2-7; v_gene: TRBV10-3; CDR3aa: CAIRNSGSLQEQYF; CDR3nt: TGTGCCATCAGAAATAGCGGGAGTTTGCAAGAGCAGTACTTC
d_gene: -; abundance: -; j_gene: TRBJ2-2; v_gene: TRBV12-3/TRBV12-4; CDR3aa: CASSWSGGELFF; CDR3nt: TGTGCCAGCAGTTGGAGTGGGGGGGAGCTGTTTTTT
d_gene: TRBD1; abundance: once; j_gene: TRBJ2-1; v_gene: TRBV13; CDR3aa: CASSLNPGGAYNEQFF; CDR3nt: TGTGCCAGCAGCTTAAACCCAGGGGGCGCCTACAATGAGCAGTTCTTC
d_gene: -; abundance: -; j_gene: TRBJ2-1; v_gene: TRBV7-9; CDR3aa: CASSLGGIPYNEQFF; CDR3nt: TGTGCCAGCAGCTTAGGGGGGATTCCCTACAATGAGCAGTTCTTC
d_gene: -; abundance: -; j_gene: TRBJ2-2; v_gene: TRBV30; CDR3aa: CAWSVAEDGELFF; CDR3nt: TGTGCCTGGAGTGTAGCCGAGGACGGGGAGCTGTTTTTT
d_gene: TRBD2; abundance: once; j_gene: TRBJ2-1; v_gene: TRBV28; CDR3aa: CASSRDGGSLYNEQFF; CDR3nt: TGTGCCAGCAGTAGAGATGGCGGGAGTCTCTACAATGAGCAGTTCTTC
d_gene: -; abundance: -; j_gene: TRBJ1-2; v_gene: TRBV10-2; CDR3aa: CASAPGEPSVLFVYGYTF; CDR3nt: TGCGCCAGCGCACCGGGAGAGCCGTCTGTCCTCTTCGTCTATGGCTACACCTTC
d_gene: TRBD2; abundance: -; j_gene: TRBJ2-4; v_gene: TRBV2; CDR3aa: CASSHPTSGVFGNIQYF; CDR3nt: TGTGCCAGCAGTCACCCGACTAGCGGGGTGTTCGGCAACATTCAGTACTTC
d_gene: -; abundance: -; j_gene: TRBJ1-2; v_gene: TRBV7-8; CDR3aa: CASSLAGGGIRGYTF; CDR3nt: TGTGCCAGCAGCTTAGCGGGGGGAGGGATACGTGGCTACACCTTC
d_gene: TRBD2; abundance: -; j_gene: TRBJ2-1; v_gene: TRBV6-4; CDR3aa: CASSEGLAGAREQFF; CDR3nt: TGTGCCAGCAGTGAGGGACTAGCGGGGGCACGGGAGCAGTTCTTC
d_gene: -; abundance: -; j_gene: TRBJ2-5; v_gene: TRBV3-1/TRBV3-2; CDR3aa: CASSRSRREVETQYF; CDR3nt: TGTGCCAGCAGCCGGTCTAGGAGGGAGGTAGAGACCCAGTACTTC
d_gene: -; abundance: -; j_gene: TRBJ2-7; v_gene: TRBV5-1; CDR3aa: CASRLRQGLGYEQYF; CDR3nt: TGCGCCAGCAGGTTAAGGCAGGGGCTGGGCTACGAGCAGTACTTC
d_gene: -; abundance: -; j_gene: TRBJ1-5; v_gene: TRBV28; CDR3aa: CASSSGLSNQPQHF; CDR3nt: TGTGCCAGCAGTTCCGGACTGAGCAATCAGCCCCAGCATTTT
d_gene: -; abundance: -; j_gene: TRBJ2-7; v_gene: TRBV11-2; CDR3aa: CASSLIGPREQYF; CDR3nt: TGTGCCAGCAGCTTAATAGGGCCTAGGGAGCAGTACTTC
d_gene: -; abundance: -; j_gene: TRBJ1-6; v_gene: TRBV5-6; CDR3aa: CASSSDSGQRDSPLHF; CDR3nt: TGTGCCAGCAGCTCGGATTCGGGACAAAGGGATTCACCCCTCCACTTT
d_gene: -; abundance: few; j_gene: TRBJ2-1; v_gene: TRBV29-1; CDR3aa: CSGLMAYNEQFF; CDR3nt: TGCAGCGGTCTCATGGCCTACAATGAGCAGTTCTTC
d_gene: -; abundance: -; j_gene: TRBJ1-1; v_gene: TRBV25-1; CDR3aa: CASSETGQTRSEAFF; CDR3nt: TGTGCCAGCAGTGAAACCGGACAAACAAGGAGTGAAGCTTTCTTT